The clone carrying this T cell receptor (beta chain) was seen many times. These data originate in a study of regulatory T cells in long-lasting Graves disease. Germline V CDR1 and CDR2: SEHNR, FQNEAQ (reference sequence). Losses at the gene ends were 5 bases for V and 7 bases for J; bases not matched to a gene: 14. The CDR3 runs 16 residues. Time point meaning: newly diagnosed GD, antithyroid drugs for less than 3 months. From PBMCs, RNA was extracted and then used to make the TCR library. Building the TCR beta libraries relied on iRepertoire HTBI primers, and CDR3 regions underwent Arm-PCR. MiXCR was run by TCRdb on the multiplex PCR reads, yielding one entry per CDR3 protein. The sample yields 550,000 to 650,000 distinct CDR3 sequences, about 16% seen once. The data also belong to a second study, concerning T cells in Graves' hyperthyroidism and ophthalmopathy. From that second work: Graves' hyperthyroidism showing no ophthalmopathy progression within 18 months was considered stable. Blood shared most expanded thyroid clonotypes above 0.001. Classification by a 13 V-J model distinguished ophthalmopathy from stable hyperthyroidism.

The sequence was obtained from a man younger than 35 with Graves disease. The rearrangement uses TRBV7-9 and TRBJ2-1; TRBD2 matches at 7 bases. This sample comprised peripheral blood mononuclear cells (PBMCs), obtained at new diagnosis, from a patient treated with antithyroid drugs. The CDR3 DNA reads TGTGCCAGCAGCCCTTTTTCGGGAGGCCGGCCTAATGAGCAGTTCTTC. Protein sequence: CASSPFSGGRPNEQFF.